This T cell receptor (beta chain) was observed in a study of T cell clonotyping in hematopoietic cell transplantation. Study results and limitations: Without cell sorting, CD4 versus CD8 contributions remain unresolved. Broader posttransplant TCR repertoire diversity was predicted by graft donor and pretransplant recipient Inverse Simpson Index values.

As for this clone: Its target is not known.

V lost 7 bases, J lost 5 bases, and 9 bases stayed unmatched. The CDR3 contains 13 residues. The germline CDR1 and CDR2 sequences are SQVTM and ANQGSEA. Sequenced by immunoSEQ multiplex PCR; TCRdb stores in-frame clones only, minus some. The sample yields more than 40,000 clones, roughly 96% seen once. The rearrangement uses TRBV29-1 and TRBJ2-5; TRBD1 matches 8 bases. The sample taken for sequencing was peripheral blood mononuclear cells. The receptor was isolated from a young man in good health. Some clones in this sample may be carry-over from other donors' samples. For the CDR3, the DNA is TGCAGCGCAGGGGGCTTCGTGGAGGAGACCCAGTACTTC. The encoded protein is CSAGGFVEETQYF. The whole variable domain, remainder taken from reference TRBV29-1 and TRBJ2-5, is SAVISQKPSRDICQRGTSLTIQCQVDSQVTMMFWYRQQPGQSLTLIATANQGSEATYESGFVIDKFPISRPNLTFSTLTVSNMSPEDSSIYLCSAGGFVEETQYFGPGTRLLVL.